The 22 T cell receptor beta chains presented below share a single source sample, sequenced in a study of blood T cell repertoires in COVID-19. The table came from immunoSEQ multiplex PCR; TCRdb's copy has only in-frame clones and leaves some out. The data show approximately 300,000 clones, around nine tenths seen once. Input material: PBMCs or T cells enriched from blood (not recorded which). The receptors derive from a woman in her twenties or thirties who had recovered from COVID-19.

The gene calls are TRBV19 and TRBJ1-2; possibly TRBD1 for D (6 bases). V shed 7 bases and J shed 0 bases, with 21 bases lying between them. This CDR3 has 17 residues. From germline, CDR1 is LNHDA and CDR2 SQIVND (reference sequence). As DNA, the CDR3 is TGTGCCAGTAAACCATGGGAGGGGGACAACTCTAACTATGGCTACACCTTC. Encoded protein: CASKPWEGDNSNYGYTF. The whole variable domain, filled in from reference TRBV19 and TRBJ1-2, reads DGGITQSPKYLFRKEGQNVTLSCEQNLNHDAMYWYRQDPGQGLRLIYYSQIVNDFQKGDIAEGYSVSREKKESFPLTVTSAQKNPTAFYLCASKPWEGDNSNYGYTFGSGTRLTVV.

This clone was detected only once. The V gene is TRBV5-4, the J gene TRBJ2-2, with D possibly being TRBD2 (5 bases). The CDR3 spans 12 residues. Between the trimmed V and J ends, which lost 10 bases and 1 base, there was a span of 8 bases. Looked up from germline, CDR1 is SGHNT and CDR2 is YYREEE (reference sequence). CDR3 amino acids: CALGENTGELFF. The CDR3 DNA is TGTGCCCTCGGGGAGAACACCGGGGAGCTGTTTTTT.

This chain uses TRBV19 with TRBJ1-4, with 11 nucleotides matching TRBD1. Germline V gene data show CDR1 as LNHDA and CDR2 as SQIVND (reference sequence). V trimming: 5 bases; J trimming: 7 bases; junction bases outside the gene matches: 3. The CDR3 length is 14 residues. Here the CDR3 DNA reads TGTGCCAGTAGTTTTGGACAGGGGGCTGAAAAACTGTTTTTT. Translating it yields CASSFGQGAEKLFF.

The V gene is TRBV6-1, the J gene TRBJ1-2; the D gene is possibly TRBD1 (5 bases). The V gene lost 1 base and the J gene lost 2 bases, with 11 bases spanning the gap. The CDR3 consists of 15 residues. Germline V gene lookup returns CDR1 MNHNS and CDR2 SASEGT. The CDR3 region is CASSEGTDKNYGYTF. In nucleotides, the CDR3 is TGTGCCAGCAGTGAAGGGACGGACAAGAACTATGGCTACACCTTC.

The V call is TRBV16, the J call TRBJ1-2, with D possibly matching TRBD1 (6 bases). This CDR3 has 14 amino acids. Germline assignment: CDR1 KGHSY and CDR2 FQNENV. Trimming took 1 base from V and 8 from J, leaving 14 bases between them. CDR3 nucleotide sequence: TGTGCCAGCAGCCAATATTTTGCAGGGGAAGGCTACACCTTC. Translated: CASSQYFAGEGYTF.

CDR3 in amino acids: CAWSGGRRGNYTF. In DNA, the CDR3 is TGTGCCTGGAGCGGGGGGCGGAGGGGGAACTACACCTTC. The V and J genes are TRBV30 and TRBJ1-2; TRBD1 might be the D (6 bases). V shed 3 bases and J shed 10 bases, with 18 bases lying between them. Germline assignment: CDR1 GTSNPN and CDR2 SVGIG (reference sequence). The CDR3 has 13 residues.

This chain's CDR3 is CATEDRVGGYTF. CDR3 bases: TGTGCCACCGAGGACAGGGTGGGTGGCTACACCTTC. V is TRBV28 and J is TRBJ1-2; 8 bases match TRBD1. The CDR3 has 12 amino acids. With 10 bases clipped from V and 7 bases from J, the junction kept 8 bases outside the gene matches. Germline loops: CDR1 MDHEN, CDR2 SYDVKM.

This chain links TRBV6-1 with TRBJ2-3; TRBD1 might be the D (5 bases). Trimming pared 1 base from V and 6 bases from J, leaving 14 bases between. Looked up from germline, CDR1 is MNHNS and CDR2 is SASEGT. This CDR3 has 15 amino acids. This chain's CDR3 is CASSEGRGAVDTQYF. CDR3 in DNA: TGTGCCAGCAGTGAAGGAAGGGGCGCGGTGGATACGCAGTATTTT.

In DNA, the CDR3 is TGCGCCAGCAGCTTCGGGACAGGGCAGCCCCAGCATTTT. It translates to CASSFGTGQPQHF. The rearrangement joins TRBV5-1 to TRBJ1-5; TRBD1 matches at 9 bases. Looked up from germline, CDR1 is SGHRS and CDR2 is YFSETQ. With 2 bases clipped from V and 7 bases from J, the junction kept 1 base outside the gene matches. This CDR3 region has 13 residues.

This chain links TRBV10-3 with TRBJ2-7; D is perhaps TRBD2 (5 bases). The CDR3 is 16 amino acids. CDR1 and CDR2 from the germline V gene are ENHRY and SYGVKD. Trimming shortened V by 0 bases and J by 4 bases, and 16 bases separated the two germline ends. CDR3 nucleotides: TGTGCCATCAGTGAGTCTGGACTCCCGTCACGGTACGAGCAGTACTTC. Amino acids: CAISESGLPSRYEQYF.

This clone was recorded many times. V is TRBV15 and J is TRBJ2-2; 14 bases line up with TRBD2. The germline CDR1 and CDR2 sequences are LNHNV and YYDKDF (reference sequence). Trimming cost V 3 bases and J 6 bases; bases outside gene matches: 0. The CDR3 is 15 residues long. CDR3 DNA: TGTGCCACCAGCAGGACTAGCGGGGGGGCCGGGGAGCTGTTTTTT. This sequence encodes CATSRTSGGAGELFF.

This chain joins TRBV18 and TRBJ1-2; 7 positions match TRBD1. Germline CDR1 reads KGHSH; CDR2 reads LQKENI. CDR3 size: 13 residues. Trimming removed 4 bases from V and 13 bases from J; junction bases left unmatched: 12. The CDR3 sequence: CASSRTQTGVITF. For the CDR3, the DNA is TGTGCCAGCTCACGAACACAAACAGGGGTTATCACCTTC.

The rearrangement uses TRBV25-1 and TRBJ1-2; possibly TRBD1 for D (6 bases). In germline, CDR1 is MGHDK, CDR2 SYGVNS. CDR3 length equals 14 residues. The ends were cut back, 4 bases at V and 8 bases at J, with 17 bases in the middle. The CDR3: CASSVPGELRGYTF. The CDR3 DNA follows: TGTGCCAGCAGTGTGCCAGGGGAACTCCGCGGCTACACCTTC.

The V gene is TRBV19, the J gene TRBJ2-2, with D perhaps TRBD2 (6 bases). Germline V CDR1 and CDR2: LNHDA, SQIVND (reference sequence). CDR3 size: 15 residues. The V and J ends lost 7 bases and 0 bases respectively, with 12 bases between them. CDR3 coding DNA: TGTGCCAGTAATTACGGGGAGGCGAACACCGGGGAGCTGTTTTTT. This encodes CASNYGEANTGELFF.

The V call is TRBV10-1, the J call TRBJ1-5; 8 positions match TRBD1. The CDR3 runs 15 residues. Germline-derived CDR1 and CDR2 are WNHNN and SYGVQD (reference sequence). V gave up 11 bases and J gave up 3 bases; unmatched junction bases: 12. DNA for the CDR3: TGCGCCCCGGACCGAGGGACAGGCATCAATCAGCCCCAGCATTTT. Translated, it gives CAPDRGTGINQPQHF.

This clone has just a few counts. CDR3: CASSTTGSTVSEQYF. CDR3 DNA: TGCGCCAGCAGCACAACCGGATCAACAGTCTCCGAGCAGTACTTC. The chain couples TRBV5-1 to TRBJ2-7; D remains ambiguous. Germline V gene data show CDR1 as SGHRS and CDR2 as YFSETQ. The germline V and J ends were trimmed by 4 bases and 6 bases, with 20 bases remaining between them. The CDR3 spans 15 residues.

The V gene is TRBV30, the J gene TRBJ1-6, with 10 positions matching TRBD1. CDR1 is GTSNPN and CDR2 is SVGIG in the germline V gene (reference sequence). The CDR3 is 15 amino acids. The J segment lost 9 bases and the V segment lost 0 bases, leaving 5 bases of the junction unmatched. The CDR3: CAWSVRTGGTSPLHF. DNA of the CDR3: TGTGCCTGGAGTGTCAGGACAGGGGGAACTTCACCCCTCCACTTT.

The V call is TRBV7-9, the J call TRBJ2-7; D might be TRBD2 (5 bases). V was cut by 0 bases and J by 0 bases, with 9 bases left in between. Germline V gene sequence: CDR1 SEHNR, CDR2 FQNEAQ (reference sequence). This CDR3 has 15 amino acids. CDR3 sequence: CASSLAPEDSYEQYF. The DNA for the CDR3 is TGTGCCAGCAGCTTAGCGCCGGAGGACTCCTACGAGCAGTACTTC.

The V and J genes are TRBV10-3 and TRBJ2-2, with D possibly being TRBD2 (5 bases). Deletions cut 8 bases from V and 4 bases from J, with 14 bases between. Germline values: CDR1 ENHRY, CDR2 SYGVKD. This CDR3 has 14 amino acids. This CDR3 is CAIPGISPTGELFF. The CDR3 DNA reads TGTGCCATCCCCGGGATATCACCCACCGGGGAGCTGTTTTTT.

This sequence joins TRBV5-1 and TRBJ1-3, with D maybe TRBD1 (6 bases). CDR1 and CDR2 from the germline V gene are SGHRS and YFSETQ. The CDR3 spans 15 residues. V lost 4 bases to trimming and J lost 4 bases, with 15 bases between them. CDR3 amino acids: CASSPDGTQGNTIYF. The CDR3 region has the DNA TGCGCCAGCAGCCCCGACGGGACACAAGGAAACACCATATATTTT. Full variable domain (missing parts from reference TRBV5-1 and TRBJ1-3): KAGVTQTPRYLIKTRGQQVTLSCSPISGHRSVSWYQQTPGQGLQFLFEYFSETQRNKGNFPGRFSGRQFSNSRSEMNVSTLELGDSALYLCASSPDGTQGNTIYFGEGSWLTVV.

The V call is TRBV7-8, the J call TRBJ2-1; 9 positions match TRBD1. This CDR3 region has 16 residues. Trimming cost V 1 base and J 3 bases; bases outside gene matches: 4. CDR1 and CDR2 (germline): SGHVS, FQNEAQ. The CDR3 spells CASSLVGTGIYNEQFF. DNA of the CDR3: TGTGCCAGCAGCTTAGTCGGGACAGGGATCTACAATGAGCAGTTCTTC.

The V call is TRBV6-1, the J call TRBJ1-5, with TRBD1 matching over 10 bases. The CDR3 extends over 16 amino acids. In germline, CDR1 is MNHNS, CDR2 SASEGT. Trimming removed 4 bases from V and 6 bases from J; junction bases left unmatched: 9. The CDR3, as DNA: TGTGCCAGCAGTGGCCCCGGGACAGGGGCGAGTCAGCCCCAGCATTTT. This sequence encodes CASSGPGTGASQPQHF.